Each of the 12 T cell receptor beta chains below was sequenced from the same sample in a study of blood T cell repertoires in COVID-19. Data came from immunoSEQ multiplex PCR; TCRdb stores just in-frame clones and leaves some out. This table has fewer than 200,000 clones, 80% to 85% appearing once. The sequencing input was peripheral blood. The source of these receptors is a woman aged 70 to 79 with COVID-19, enrolled during active disease.

This clone was counted a single time. The CDR3 bases are TGCAGCGTTGAGTCGGGAGACACAGATACGCAGTATTTT. Its translation is CSVESGDTDTQYF. The chain is built from TRBV29-1 and TRBJ2-3, with D possibly matching TRBD2 (6 bases). This CDR3 contains 13 residues. Trimming pared 3 bases from V and 2 bases from J, leaving 9 bases between. Germline V gene data show CDR1 as SQVTM and CDR2 as ANQGSEA.

The chain is built from TRBV9 and TRBJ1-5; D might be TRBD1 (6 bases). The germline V gene has CDR1 SGDLS and CDR2 YYNGEE. The CDR3 covers 15 residues. Trimming took 0 bases from V and 2 from J, leaving 9 bases between them. The CDR3 reads CASSVGGGGNQPQHF. The CDR3 DNA sequence: TGTGCCAGCAGCGTAGGAGGGGGTGGCAATCAGCCCCAGCATTTT.

This chain joins TRBV12-3 or TRBV12-4 and TRBJ1-2; tentative D call: TRBD1 (5 bases). The CDR3 is 12 residues long. The ends were cut back, 2 bases at V and 6 bases at J, with 7 bases in the middle. This CDR3 reads CASSLKGNGYTF. Written as DNA, the CDR3 is TGTGCCAGCAGTTTAAAGGGGAATGGCTACACCTTC.

The chain is built from TRBV3-1 (or the pseudogene TRBV3-2) and TRBJ2-1; a possible D gene is TRBD2 (5 bases). This CDR3 is built from 14 residues. Germline V gene lookup returns CDR1 LGHDT and CDR2 YNNKEL (reference sequence). V shed 6 bases and J shed 7 bases, with 16 bases lying between them. The CDR3 here is CASSHNNRGNEQFF. As DNA, the CDR3 is TGTGCCAGCAGTCATAACAACAGAGGGAATGAGCAGTTCTTC.

The rearrangement links TRBV2 to TRBJ2-5; D may be TRBD1 (6 bases). The CDR3 is made up of 15 amino acids. Germline V lookup: CDR1 SNHLY, CDR2 FYNNEI. The V end lost 4 bases, the J end lost 2 bases, and 14 bases lay between the germline ends. The CDR3 region has the DNA TGTGCCAGCAGTGGAATTACAGGGCCTCAAGAGACCCAGTACTTC. Its protein product is CASSGITGPQETQYF.

The chain carries TRBV5-4 and TRBJ1-1; 7 bases fit TRBD1. The CDR3 covers 15 residues. The junction had 8 bases not matched to a gene; V was cut back by 4 bases and J by 2 bases. Germline loops: CDR1 SGHNT, CDR2 YYREEE (reference sequence). CDR3 protein: CASSPPGQSNTEAFF. The CDR3, as DNA: TGTGCCAGCAGCCCGCCGGGACAGAGTAACACTGAAGCTTTCTTT.

The chain combines TRBV5-6 with TRBJ2-1; no clear D. Trimming shortened V by 0 bases and J by 9 bases, and 7 bases separated the two germline ends. Looked up from germline, CDR1 is SGHDT and CDR2 is YYEEEE. There are 12 residues in the CDR3. CDR3 DNA: TGTGCCAGCAGCTTGGCCTGGGCTGAGCAGTTCTTC. Amino acid sequence: CASSLAWAEQFF.

The chain uses TRBV29-1 and TRBJ1-2; TRBD1 is a possible D gene (5 bases). This CDR3 is built from 12 residues. The ends were cut back, 3 bases at V and 8 bases at J, with 13 bases in the middle. Germline CDR1 SQVTM, CDR2 ANQGSEA. CDR3 protein: CSVEGGSFGYTF. DNA for the CDR3: TGCAGCGTTGAGGGGGGGTCCTTCGGCTACACCTTC.

The chain links TRBV6-5 to TRBJ2-4, with 8 nucleotides matching TRBD1. This CDR3 has 14 amino acids. From germline, CDR1 is MNHEY and CDR2 SVGAGI. With V trimmed by 4 bases and J by 7 bases, 6 bases remained unmatched. The CDR3 reads CASSLVQGGNIQYF. The DNA of the CDR3 is TGTGCCAGCAGTTTGGTACAGGGGGGCAACATTCAGTACTTC.

The V gene is TRBV28, the J gene TRBJ1-1; 7 bases match TRBD1. The trim removed 1 base at V and 11 bases at J, leaving 13 bases unmatched. Germline CDR1 and CDR2: MDHEN and SYDVKM. This CDR3 is built from 15 residues. CDR3 nucleotides: TGTGCCAGCAGTTTATTTTTGACAGGGCGGTTGGGTGCTTTCTTT. This translates into CASSLFLTGRLGAFF.

The chain is built from TRBV7-9 and TRBJ2-6, with TRBD1 identical over 10 bases. With V trimmed by 1 base and J by 2 bases, 8 bases remained unmatched. This CDR3 region has 19 residues. Germline loops: CDR1 SEHNR, CDR2 FQNEAQ (reference sequence). The CDR3 bases are TGTGCCAGCAGCTTAGGGGTGGACAGGGGGATTCCTGGGGCCAACGTCCTGACTTTC. Amino acid sequence: CASSLGVDRGIPGANVLTF.

J is TRBJ1-2 and V is TRBV5-1, with a tentative D call TRBD1 (6 bases). Trimming took 0 bases from V and 7 from J, leaving 13 bases between them. Looked up from germline, CDR1 is SGHRS and CDR2 is YFSETQ. The length of the CDR3 is 14 residues. The CDR3 protein is CASSLDGGLSGYTF. CDR3 in DNA: TGCGCCAGCAGCTTGGACGGGGGGCTAAGTGGCTACACCTTC.